This TCR beta chain was sequenced in a study of T cell responses to AZD1222 COVID-19 vaccine. Study-level points and caveats: Scientists sampled the repertoires only once the peak T cell response had passed. Two doses of AZD1222 preceded a rise in Spike-specific TCR breadth and depth. Among the donors, most were white British and more were female, and clonal diversity was possibly underestimated.

Clones were read by immunoSEQ multiplex PCR, and TCRdb kept only the in-frame ones, dropping some. The table records around 100,000 clones, nearly 90% of them present only once. V was clipped by 1 base and J by 0 bases, with 7 bases between them. The CDR3 sequence is 14 residues long. Germline assignment: CDR1 MGHRA and CDR2 YSYEKL. Second-dose timings of about 4 or about 12 weeks were pooled. To note about this clone: Its specificity is unknown.

This receptor was obtained from an adult who received the AZD1222 COVID-19 vaccine. The chain recombines TRBV4-1 with TRBJ2-7, with no clear D. The sequencing here drew on peripheral blood, taken 28 days after the second AZD1222 dose. The CDR3 reads CASSQAEASYEQYF. The CDR3 DNA reads TGCGCCAGCAGCCAAGCGGAAGCCTCCTACGAGCAGTACTTC.